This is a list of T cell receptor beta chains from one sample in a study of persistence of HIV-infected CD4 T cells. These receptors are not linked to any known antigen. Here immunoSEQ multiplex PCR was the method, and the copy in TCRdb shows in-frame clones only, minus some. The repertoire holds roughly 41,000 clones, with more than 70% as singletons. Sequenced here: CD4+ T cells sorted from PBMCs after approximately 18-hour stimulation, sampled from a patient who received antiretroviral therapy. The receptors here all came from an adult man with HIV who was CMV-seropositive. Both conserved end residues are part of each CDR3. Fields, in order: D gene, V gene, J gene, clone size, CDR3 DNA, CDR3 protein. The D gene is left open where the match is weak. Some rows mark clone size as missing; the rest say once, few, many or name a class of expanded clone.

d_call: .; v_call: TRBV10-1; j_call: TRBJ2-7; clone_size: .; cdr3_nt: TGCGCCAGCAGCAACAGGAATAACGAGCAGTACTTC; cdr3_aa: CASSNRNNEQYF
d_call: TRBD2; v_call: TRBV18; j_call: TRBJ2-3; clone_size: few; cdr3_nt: TGTGCCAGCTCACTCGGGGGGAAGACAGATACGCAGTATTTT; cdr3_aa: CASSLGGKTDTQYF
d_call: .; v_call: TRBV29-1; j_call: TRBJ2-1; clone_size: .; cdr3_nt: TGCAGCGTTGAGGGAGTATACAATGAGCAGTTCTTC; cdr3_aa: CSVEGVYNEQFF
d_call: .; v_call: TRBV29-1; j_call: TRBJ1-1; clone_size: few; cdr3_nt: TGCAGCGTAAAGGGGGGGACCATGAACACTGAAGCTTTCTTT; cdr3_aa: CSVKGGTMNTEAFF
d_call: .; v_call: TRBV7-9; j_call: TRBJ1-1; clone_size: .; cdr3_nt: TGTGCCAGCAGCTTAATGGACGGGAACACTGAAGCTTTCTTT; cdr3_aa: CASSLMDGNTEAFF
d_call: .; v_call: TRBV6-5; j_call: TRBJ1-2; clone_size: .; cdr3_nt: TGTGCCAGCGGGGACTATGGCTACACCTTC; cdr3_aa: CASGDYGYTF
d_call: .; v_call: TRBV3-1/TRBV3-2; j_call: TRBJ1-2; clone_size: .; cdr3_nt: TGTGCCAGCACTCGAAAAGGGGAGAGGGGACGAGGCTACACCTTC; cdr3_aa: CASTRKGERGRGYTF
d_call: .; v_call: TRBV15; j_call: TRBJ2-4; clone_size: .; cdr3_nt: TGTGCCACCAGCAGAGCCGGACCTCAGGGGGCCAAAAACATTCAGTACTTC; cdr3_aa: CATSRAGPQGAKNIQYF
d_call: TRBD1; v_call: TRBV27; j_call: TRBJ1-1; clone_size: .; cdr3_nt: TGTGCCAGCAGAGGCACCGGGACAGGGGAGACTGAAGCTTTCTTT; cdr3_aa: CASRGTGTGETEAFF
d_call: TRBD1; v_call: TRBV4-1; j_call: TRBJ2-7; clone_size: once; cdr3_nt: TGCGCCAGCAGCCAAGCTCGGGGACAGGGAGGAGCCGAGCAGTACTTC; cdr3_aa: CASSQARGQGGAEQYF